This T cell receptor beta chain was captured in a study of blood T cell repertoires in COVID-19 (dated by TCRdb to 2020 to 2021). Concerning the study at large: The collaborator samples originated in the United States, Italy and Spain and spanned the acute and convalescent phases of COVID-19. HLA class I and class II types, where available, came from metadata supplied by the sample provider rather than from assay-based typing. The sample metadata nearly always contained a de-identified subject ID, COVID-19 status, age in years and sex. The dataset comprised deeply sampled blood TCRbeta repertoires from subjects exposed to, actively infected with, or recovered from COVID-19. Samples were obtained from the ongoing ImmuneRACE study (first 160 participants) and from over 1,000 subjects provided by 6 global collaborators. A freely available public database, intended as a resource for researchers studying the immune response to SARS-CoV-2, is where the repertoires were released. The material from the prospective study consisted of cDNA or gDNA derived from T cells, B-cell-depleted T cells, or PBMCs. Broader findings and caveats from the paper: How much clinical and demographic metadata was included differed by source and by participant, and the metadata was provided uncurated.

The germline V gene gives CDR1 as SGHTA and CDR2 as FQGNSA. V ends up 1 base short and J 13 bases short, with an unmatched junction base count of 6. From the cysteine through the phenylalanine, the CDR3 covers 13 amino acids. Only the CDR3 DNA is retained, 39 bases long and in frame from the first base. Note on this clone: The antigen it binds to is not known. No base qualities exist here, and no much larger clone lies one base off it.

TCRbeta CDR3 regions were amplified from genomic DNA by means of the immunoSEQ Assay, a bias-controlled multiplex PCR. The authors' analysis ran thus. The number of nucleated cells in each sample was estimated by amplification of reference gene primers within the assay. To quantify the absolute abundance of each unique TCRbeta CDR3 rearrangement, sequence reads were collapsed and filtered. Productive Simpson clonality was computed per sample as the square root of Simpson's diversity index over productive rearrangements. Imported from immuneACCESS, the table was reduced by TCRdb to in-frame sequences with V and J called. These copies leave out some clones; in studies compared against another copy, an unresolved V gene accounts for under half, and the cause of the remainder is not known. The DNA gave D and trimming, while V, J and clone size come from that table. The table for this sample lists about 220,000 clones; 83% of them were counted only once. The ten largest clonotypes hold nearly 5% of the sample.

Participants in the prospective study were aged roughly 18 to 95 years, lived in about two dozen United States geographic areas, and enrolled through a virtual design. To assign participants to cohorts, the prospective study relied on clinical history that participants themselves reported in a screening survey and a study questionnaire. Exposed participants had been in contact with someone with a PCR-confirmed or clinician-diagnosed COVID-19 case within 2 weeks of study entry. In the prospective study, mobile phlebotomists collected whole blood, serum and a nasopharyngeal or oropharyngeal swab from each participant. Over a roughly 2-month period, participants in the prospective study had the option of providing additional blood draws and questionnaires. Prospective study blood samples were shipped either frozen or at room temperature before DNA extraction.

Here the chain combines TRBV7-2 and TRBJ2-1; the junction holds 8 bases that match TRBD1. This clonotype was obtained from a woman aged 45-60 years who had been exposed to COVID-19. The source material was PBMCs or T cells enriched from blood (not recorded which). The nucleotide sequence is TGTGCCAGCAGCTTAGGGCAGGGGGCGGCCCAGTTCTTC. Its product reads: CASSLGQGAAQFF.